The sample holds many counts of the clone carrying this T cell receptor beta chain. Its antigen is unknown. Disease duration was under 3 months in the ophthalmopathy patients, who also had a Clinical Activity Score of at least 3 and a NOSPECS grade of at least 4. There were TCR beta CDR3 regions amplified from RNA transcripts. During a first-round RT-PCR of the TCR CDR3, the HTBI primer set was used. Using its own MiXCR run on the multiplex PCR reads, TCRdb lists one record per CDR3 protein. The sample consists of around 540,000 distinct CDR3 sequences, more than 15% of them appearing once. This specimen comes from a study of T cells in Graves' hyperthyroidism and ophthalmopathy. Study-wide findings and caveats: Researchers found most expanded thyroid clonotypes above 0.001 in blood as well.

This CDR3 comprises 16 residues. Trimming left V 0 bases short and J 2 bases short, with 12 bases between. Per the germline V gene, CDR1 is KGHDR and CDR2 is SFDVKD. The receptor's source is a woman between 25 and 40 years old with Graves' ophthalmopathy. The gene calls are TRBV24-1 and TRBJ2-5, with D possibly being TRBD1 (6 bases). What was sequenced was blood. CDR3: CATSDLRTTGQETQYF. CDR3 DNA sequence: TGTGCCACCAGTGATTTGCGGACCACAGGGCAAGAGACCCAGTACTTC.